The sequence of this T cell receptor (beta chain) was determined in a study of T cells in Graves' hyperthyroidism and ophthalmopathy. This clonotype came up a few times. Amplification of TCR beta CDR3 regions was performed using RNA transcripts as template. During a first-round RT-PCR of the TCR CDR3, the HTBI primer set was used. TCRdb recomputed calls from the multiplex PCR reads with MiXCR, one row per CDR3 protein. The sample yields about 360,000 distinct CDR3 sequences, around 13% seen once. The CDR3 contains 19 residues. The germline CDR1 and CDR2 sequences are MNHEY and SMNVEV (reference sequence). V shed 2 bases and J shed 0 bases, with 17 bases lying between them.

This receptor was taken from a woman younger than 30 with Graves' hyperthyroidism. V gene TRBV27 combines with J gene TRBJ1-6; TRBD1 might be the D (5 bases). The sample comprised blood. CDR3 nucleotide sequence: TGTGCCAGCAGTTTAACGTCTCCAGGGCCCAGCTCCTATAATTCACCCCTCCACTTT. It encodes CASSLTSPGPSSYNSPLHF.